The 9 T cell receptor beta chains below all came from one sample that was sequenced in a study of graft-versus-host responses after intestinal transplantation. TCRdb keeps only in-frame clones here, not all; method: immunoSEQ multiplex PCR. Among some 9,800 clones listed, 31% were seen once. The sequences come from alloreactive CD4+ T cells from a mixed lymphocyte reaction culture, collected before transplantation. Subset defined: CFSE-low proliferating T cells sorted from approximately 6-day pre-transplant mixed lymphocyte reaction (GvH or HvG direction). The receptors shown here come from a human patient who was an organ donor for intestinal transplantation.

The chain couples TRBV7-9 to TRBJ1-1, with 7 nucleotides matching TRBD1. This CDR3 contains 15 residues. The germline V gene encodes CDR1 SEHNR and CDR2 FQNEAQ (reference sequence). The ends lost 4 bases at V and 2 bases at J; junction bases unmatched: 7. As DNA, the CDR3 is TGTGCCAGCAGCTCCCTAGGACAGGCAAACACTGAAGCTTTCTTT. Amino acid sequence: CASSSLGQANTEAFF.

Here the CDR3 reads CASSLEADTQYF. CDR3 DNA sequence: TGTGCCAGCAGCTTGGAAGCGGATACGCAGTATTTT. The gene calls are TRBV5-4 and TRBJ2-3; D not certain. This CDR3 comprises 12 residues. In germline, CDR1 is SGHNT, CDR2 YYREEE (reference sequence). The V gene lost 0 bases and the J gene lost 6 bases, with 5 bases spanning the gap.

The rearrangement links TRBV27 to TRBJ2-7; the D gene is possibly TRBD2 (5 bases). Germline V gene data show CDR1 as MNHEY and CDR2 as SMNVEV (reference sequence). V was cut by 7 bases and J by 5 bases, with 18 bases left in between. The CDR3 is 14 residues long. The CDR3, as DNA: TGTGCCAGCACCCCCAGTTGGCTAGCCCACGAGCAGTACTTC. It codes for CASTPSWLAHEQYF.

The CDR3 DNA reads TGTGCCAGCAGCTTTAGCGCTAACTATGGCTACACCTTC. Its protein product is CASSFSANYGYTF. The chain combines TRBV11-3 with TRBJ1-2; D is uncertain. Germline-derived CDR1 and CDR2 are SGHNT and YENEEA. This CDR3 has 13 residues. Trimming took off 3 bases at V and 0 bases at J, with 5 bases between the two ends.

This sequence joins TRBV2 and TRBJ2-3; D gene unclear. The CDR3 has 16 amino acids. CDR1 SNHLY and CDR2 FYNNEI come from the germline V gene. The V end lost 1 base, the J end lost 2 bases, and 13 bases lay between the germline ends. The CDR3 sequence is CASSEEAGAFTDTQYF. Written as DNA, the CDR3 is TGTGCCAGCAGTGAAGAAGCAGGAGCCTTCACAGATACGCAGTATTTT.

With regard to this clone: A read error may be the cause here, since a much bigger clone is one base away. The chain employs TRBV7-6 and TRBJ2-3, with D unclear. The germline V gene has CDR1 SGHVS and CDR2 FNYEAQ. This CDR3 comprises 17 residues. V was pared by 1 base and J by 0 bases, with 14 bases between. The CDR3 coding sequence is TGTGCCAGCAGCTTAGGGAGCCGCCAGTCTAGCACAGATACGCAGTATTTT. Translating it yields CASSLGSRQSSTDTQYF.

This clone was found a few times. The rearrangement links TRBV6-5 to TRBJ2-6; the D is unclear. The germline gives CDR1 MNHEY, CDR2 SVGAGI. The CDR3 has 15 residues. V was clipped by 5 bases and J by 2 bases, with 10 bases between them. In nucleotides, the CDR3 is TGTGCCAGCAGTCCCTCGGCCCCTGGGGCCAACGTCCTGACTTTC. As protein: CASSPSAPGANVLTF.

CDR3 coding DNA: TGTGCCAGCAGTTTAAGCTATGGCTACACCTTC. As protein: CASSLSYGYTF. The genes are TRBV28 and TRBJ1-2, with no clear D. The CDR3 consists of 11 residues. With 2 bases removed from V and 4 bases from J, the gap between germline ends came to 2 bases. CDR1 MDHEN and CDR2 SYDVKM come from the germline V gene.

In its sample, this clone is medium-sized. This chain joins TRBV10-2 and TRBJ1-1; D is unclear. The germline CDR1 and CDR2 sequences are WSHSY and SAAADI. Trimming pared 3 bases from V and 4 bases from J, leaving 9 bases between. The CDR3 is made up of 13 amino acids. CDR3 nucleotide sequence: TGCGCCAGCAGTGACCCGAGCTTCACTGAAGCTTTCTTT. It codes for CASSDPSFTEAFF.